Listed here are 12 T cell receptor beta chains from one sample, sequenced in a study of blood T cell repertoires in COVID-19. Sequenced by immunoSEQ multiplex PCR; TCRdb stores in-frame clones only, minus some. Of fewer than 250,000 clones listed, almost 85% were seen once; the top ten hold 4% to 4.5%. The sample comprised peripheral blood. The source is a man over 45 with acute or convalescent COVID-19.

The V call is TRBV6-2 or TRBV6-3, the J call TRBJ1-1; D call uncertain. From germline, CDR1 is MNHEY and CDR2 SVGEGT. The V end was cut by 0 bases, the J end by 4 bases, with 6 bases between. The CDR3 covers 13 residues. CDR3 bases: TGTGCCAGCAGTTACTCGGTCGGCACTGAAGCTTTCTTT. It specifies CASSYSVGTEAFF.

This chain connects TRBV19 to TRBJ2-7; 11 positions match TRBD2. Germline CDR1 and CDR2: LNHDA and SQIVND (reference sequence). The V and J ends lost 3 bases and 6 bases, in that order; junction bases with no gene match: 7. The length of the CDR3 is 15 residues. CDR3 protein: CASSIATSGAGEQYF. The CDR3 DNA reads TGTGCCAGTAGTATCGCGACTAGCGGGGCAGGCGAGCAGTACTTC.

This chain joins TRBV11-2 and TRBJ2-7; no definite D call. V was cut by 2 bases and J by 1 base, with 15 bases left in between. Germline CDR1 SGHAT, CDR2 FQNNGV. This CDR3 is built from 16 residues. CDR3 nucleotides: TGTGCCAGCAGCTTAACCTACCCATTACCGTCCTACGAGCAGTACTTC. It specifies CASSLTYPLPSYEQYF. The full variable domain, in which reference TRBV11-2 and TRBJ2-7 provide the parts outside the CDR3, is EAGVAQSPRYKIIEKRQSVAFWCNPISGHATLYWYQQILGQGPKLLIQFQNNGVVDDSQLPKDRFSAERLKGVDSTLKIQPAKLEDSAVYLCASSLTYPLPSYEQYFGPGTRLTVT.

This clone was seen only a few times. The sample contains more than one DNA sequence encoding this CDR3. This chain uses TRBV28 with TRBJ2-7, with 8 bases lining up with TRBD1. The CDR3 loop spans 13 amino acids. CDR1 MDHEN and CDR2 SYDVKM come from the germline V gene. V lost 5 bases, J lost 7 bases, and 7 bases stayed unmatched. The chain's CDR3 is CASSPGQGGEQYF. In DNA form, the CDR3 reads TGTGCCAGCAGTCCCGGACAGGGAGGAGAGCAGTACTTC. Combining the CDR3 with reference TRBV28 and TRBJ2-7 gives the whole variable domain DVKVTQSSRYLVKRTGEKVFLECVQDMDHENMFWYRQDPGLGLRLIYFSYDVKMKEKGDIPEGYSVSREKKERFSLILESASTNQTSMYLCASSPGQGGEQYFGPGTRLTVT.

The gene calls are TRBV10-3 and TRBJ2-2; 7 bases are a match to TRBD1. This CDR3 has 14 amino acids. V trimming: 10 bases; J trimming: 5 bases; junction bases outside the gene matches: 10. Germline V gene lookup returns CDR1 ENHRY and CDR2 SYGVKD. The CDR3 reads CATLRDRDTGELFF. CDR3 DNA: TGTGCCACCTTAAGAGACAGGGATACCGGGGAGCTGTTTTTT.

The V and J genes are TRBV28 and TRBJ1-2, with a weak D call TRBD1 (5 bases). This CDR3 is built from 17 residues. Germline values: CDR1 MDHEN, CDR2 SYDVKM. V lost 5 bases to trimming and J lost 5 bases, with 24 bases between them. The DNA for the CDR3 is TGTGCCAGCAGTCCTCCGAACCCCGGACAAGGGATTTATGGCTACACCTTC. As protein: CASSPPNPGQGIYGYTF.

This chain links TRBV3-1 (or the pseudogene TRBV3-2) with TRBJ2-5; a weak D match, TRBD1 (5 bases). Trimming cost V 1 base and J 4 bases, with 10 bases left between them. The CDR3 sequence is 14 residues long. Germline loops: CDR1 LGHDT, CDR2 YNNKEL (reference sequence). The CDR3 is CASSQGRTGETQYF. DNA of the CDR3: TGTGCCAGCAGCCAAGGTCGCACAGGAGAGACCCAGTACTTC.

There are a few counts of this clone. The chain couples TRBV2 to TRBJ1-2; no clear D gene. CDR1 is SNHLY, CDR2 FYNNEI, per germline. Trimming cost V 3 bases and J 5 bases, with 16 bases left between them. The CDR3 extends over 15 amino acids. The CDR3 is CASSEEGRIPYGYTF. The CDR3 nucleotides read TGTGCCAGCAGTGAGGAGGGAAGGATCCCTTATGGCTACACCTTC.

The table lists this clone with a few counts. The chain couples TRBV4-2 to TRBJ1-1; a possible D gene is TRBD1 (6 bases). The germline V gene encodes CDR1 LGHNA and CDR2 YNFKEQ. CDR3 length: 13 residues. V was shortened by 4 bases and J by 3 bases, with 9 bases between the two germline ends. The CDR3 spells CASSPGAYTEAFF. CDR3 coding DNA: TGTGCCAGCAGCCCAGGGGCGTACACTGAAGCTTTCTTT.

The chain uses TRBV14 and TRBJ1-4; D perhaps matches TRBD1 (5 bases). The CDR3 runs 15 residues. V was clipped by 2 bases and J by 0 bases, with 7 bases between them. Germline CDR1 is SGHDN and CDR2 is FVKESK. CDR3 DNA sequence: TGTGCCAGCAGCCAATGGGGGGCAACTAATGAAAAACTGTTTTTT. This sequence encodes CASSQWGATNEKLFF.

This clone has just a few counts. The chain carries TRBV19 and TRBJ2-1; 9 bases are shared with TRBD1. The CDR3 has 15 amino acids. From germline, CDR1 is LNHDA and CDR2 SQIVND (reference sequence). V gave up 1 base and J gave up 4 bases; unmatched junction bases: 2. As DNA, the CDR3 is TGTGCCAGTAGTATAGGACAGGGGGGATACAATGAGCAGTTCTTC. Translated, it gives CASSIGQGGYNEQFF.

This sequence joins TRBV28 and TRBJ2-7; D remains unclear. V was pared by 7 bases and J by 0 bases, with 7 bases between. This CDR3 is built from 12 residues. Germline V gene data show CDR1 as MDHEN and CDR2 as SYDVKM. The CDR3 coding sequence is TGTGCCAGCAATAGATACTCCTACGAGCAGTACTTC. Amino acids: CASNRYSYEQYF.